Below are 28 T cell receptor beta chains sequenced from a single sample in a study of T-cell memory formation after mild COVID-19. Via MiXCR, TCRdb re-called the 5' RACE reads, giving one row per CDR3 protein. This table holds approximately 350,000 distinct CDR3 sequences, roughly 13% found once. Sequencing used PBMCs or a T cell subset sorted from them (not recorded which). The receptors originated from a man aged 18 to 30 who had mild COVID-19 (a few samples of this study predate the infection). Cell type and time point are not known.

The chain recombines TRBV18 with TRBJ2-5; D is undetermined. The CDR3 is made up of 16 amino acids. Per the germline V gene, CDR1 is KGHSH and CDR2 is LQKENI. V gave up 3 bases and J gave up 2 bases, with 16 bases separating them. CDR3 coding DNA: TGTGCCAGCTCACCCCCGGTAGTAAATCGGCAAGAGACCCAGTACTTC. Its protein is CASSPPVVNRQETQYF.

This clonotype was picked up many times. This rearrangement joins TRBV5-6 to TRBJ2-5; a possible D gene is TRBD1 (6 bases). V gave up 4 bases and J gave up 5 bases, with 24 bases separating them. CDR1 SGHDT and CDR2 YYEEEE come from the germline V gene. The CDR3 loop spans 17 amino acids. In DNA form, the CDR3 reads TGTGCCAGCAGCACACCGCCAGGGAATCTGGGGGCGGAGACCCAGTACTTC. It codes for CASSTPPGNLGAETQYF.

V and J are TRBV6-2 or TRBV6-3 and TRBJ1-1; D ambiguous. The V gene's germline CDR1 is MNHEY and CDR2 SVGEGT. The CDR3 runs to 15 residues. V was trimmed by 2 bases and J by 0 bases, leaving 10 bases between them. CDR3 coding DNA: TGTGCCAGCAGTTACGGGCCGGCGGTGAACACTGAAGCTTTCTTT. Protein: CASSYGPAVNTEAFF.

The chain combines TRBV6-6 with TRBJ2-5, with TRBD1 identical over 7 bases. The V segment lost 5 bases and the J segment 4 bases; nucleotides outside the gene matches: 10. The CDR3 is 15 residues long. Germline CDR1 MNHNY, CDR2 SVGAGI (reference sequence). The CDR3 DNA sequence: TGTGCCAGCAGTCAACGGACAGGTCCCGGAGAGACCCAGTACTTC. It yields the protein CASSQRTGPGETQYF.

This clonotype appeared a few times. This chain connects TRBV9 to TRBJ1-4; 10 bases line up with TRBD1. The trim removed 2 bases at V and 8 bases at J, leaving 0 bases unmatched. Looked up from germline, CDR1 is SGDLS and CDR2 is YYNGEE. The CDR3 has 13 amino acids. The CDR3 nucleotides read TGTGCCAGCAGCGTGGACAGGGGGGAAAAACTGTTTTTT. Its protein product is CASSVDRGEKLFF.

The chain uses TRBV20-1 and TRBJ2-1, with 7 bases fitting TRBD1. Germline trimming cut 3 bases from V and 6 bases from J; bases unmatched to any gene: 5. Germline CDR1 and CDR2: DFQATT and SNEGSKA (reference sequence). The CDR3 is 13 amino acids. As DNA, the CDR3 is TGCAGTGCTAGTGGACAGGTCTCCAATGAGCAGTTCTTC. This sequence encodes CSASGQVSNEQFF.

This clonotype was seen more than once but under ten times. As DNA, the CDR3 is TGCGCCAGCAGTACCAACCAAGAGACCCAGTACTTC. It yields the protein CASSTNQETQYF. V is TRBV10-2 and J is TRBJ2-5; no firm D call. V was trimmed by 5 bases and J by 0 bases, leaving 4 bases between them. In germline, CDR1 is WSHSY, CDR2 SAAADI. CDR3 length: 12 residues.

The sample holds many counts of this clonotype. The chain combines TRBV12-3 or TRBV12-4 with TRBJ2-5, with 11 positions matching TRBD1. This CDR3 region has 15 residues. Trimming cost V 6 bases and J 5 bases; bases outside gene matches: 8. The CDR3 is CASSPGTGGRETQYF. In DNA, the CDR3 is TGTGCCAGCAGCCCAGGGACAGGGGGACGCGAGACCCAGTACTTC.

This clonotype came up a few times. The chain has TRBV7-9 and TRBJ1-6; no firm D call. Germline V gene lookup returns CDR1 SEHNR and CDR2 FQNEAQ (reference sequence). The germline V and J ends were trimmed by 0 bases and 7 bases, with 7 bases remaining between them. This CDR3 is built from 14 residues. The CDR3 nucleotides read TGTGCCAGCAGCTTAGCAACAAGCAATTCACCCCTCCACTTT. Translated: CASSLATSNSPLHF.

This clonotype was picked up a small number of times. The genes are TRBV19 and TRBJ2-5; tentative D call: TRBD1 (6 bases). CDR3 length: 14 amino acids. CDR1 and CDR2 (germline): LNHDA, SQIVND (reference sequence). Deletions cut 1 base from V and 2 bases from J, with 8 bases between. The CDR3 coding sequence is TGTGCCAGTAGTATAGTCAGGGGTCAAGAGACCCAGTACTTC. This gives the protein CASSIVRGQETQYF.

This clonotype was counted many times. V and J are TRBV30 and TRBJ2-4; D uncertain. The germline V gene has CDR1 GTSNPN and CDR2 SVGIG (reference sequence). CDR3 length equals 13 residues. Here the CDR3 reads CATSRVAKNIQYF. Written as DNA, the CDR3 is TGTGCGACCAGCCGGGTAGCCAAAAACATTCAGTACTTC.

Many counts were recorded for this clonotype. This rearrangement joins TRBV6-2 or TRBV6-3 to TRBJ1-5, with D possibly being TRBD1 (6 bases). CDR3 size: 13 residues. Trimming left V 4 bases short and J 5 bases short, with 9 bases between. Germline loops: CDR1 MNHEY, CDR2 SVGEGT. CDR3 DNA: TGTGCCAGCAGTTGGACAGACCATCAGCCCCAGCATTTT. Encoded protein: CASSWTDHQPQHF.

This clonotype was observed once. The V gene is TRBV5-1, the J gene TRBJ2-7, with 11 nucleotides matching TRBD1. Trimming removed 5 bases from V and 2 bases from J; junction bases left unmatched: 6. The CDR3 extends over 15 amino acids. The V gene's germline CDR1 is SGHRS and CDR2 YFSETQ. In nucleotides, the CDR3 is TGCGCCAGCAGGCTGGACAGGGGGCTGACCTACGAGCAGTACTTC. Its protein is CASRLDRGLTYEQYF.

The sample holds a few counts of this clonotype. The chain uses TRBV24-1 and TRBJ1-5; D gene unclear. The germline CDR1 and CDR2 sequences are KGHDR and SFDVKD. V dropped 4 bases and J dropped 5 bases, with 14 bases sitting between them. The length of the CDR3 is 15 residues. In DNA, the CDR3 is TGTGCCACCAGTGACTCTCGAAGAGCCGATCAGCCCCAGCATTTT. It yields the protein CATSDSRRADQPQHF.

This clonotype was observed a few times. In nucleotides, the CDR3 is TGCAGTGCCATGGGAGGGGTACGCTCCTACAATGAGCAGTTCTTC. It encodes CSAMGGVRSYNEQFF. The V and J genes are TRBV20-1 and TRBJ2-1, with 7 bases lining up with TRBD2. V lost 6 bases, J lost 0 bases, and 8 bases stayed unmatched. CDR1 DFQATT and CDR2 SNEGSKA come from the germline V gene (reference sequence). This CDR3 has 15 residues.

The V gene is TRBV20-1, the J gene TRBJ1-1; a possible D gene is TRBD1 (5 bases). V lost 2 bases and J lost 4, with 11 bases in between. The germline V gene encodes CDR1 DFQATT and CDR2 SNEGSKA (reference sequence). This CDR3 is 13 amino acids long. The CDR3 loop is CSARLRAGTEAFF. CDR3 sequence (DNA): TGCAGTGCTAGACTCAGGGCGGGCACTGAAGCTTTCTTT.

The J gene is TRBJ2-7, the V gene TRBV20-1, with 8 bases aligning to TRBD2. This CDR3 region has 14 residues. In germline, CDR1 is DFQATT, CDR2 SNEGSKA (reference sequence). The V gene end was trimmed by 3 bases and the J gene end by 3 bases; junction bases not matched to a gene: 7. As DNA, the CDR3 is TGCAGTGCTAGTGAAGGACTAGCAATCTACGAGCAGTACTTC. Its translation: CSASEGLAIYEQYF.

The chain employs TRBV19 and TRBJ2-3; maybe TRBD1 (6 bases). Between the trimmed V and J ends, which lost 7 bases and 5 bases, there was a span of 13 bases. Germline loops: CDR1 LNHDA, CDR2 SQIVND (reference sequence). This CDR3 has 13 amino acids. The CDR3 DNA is TGTGCCAGTATCGGTCAGGGGAGAGATACGCAGTATTTT. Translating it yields CASIGQGRDTQYF.

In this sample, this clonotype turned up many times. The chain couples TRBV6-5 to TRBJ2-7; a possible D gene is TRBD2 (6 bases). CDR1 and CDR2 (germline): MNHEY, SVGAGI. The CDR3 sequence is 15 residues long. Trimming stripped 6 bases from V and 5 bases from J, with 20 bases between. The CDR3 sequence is CASRVDLRGGHEQYF. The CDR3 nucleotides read TGTGCCAGCAGGGTCGATTTGCGGGGAGGCCACGAGCAGTACTTC.

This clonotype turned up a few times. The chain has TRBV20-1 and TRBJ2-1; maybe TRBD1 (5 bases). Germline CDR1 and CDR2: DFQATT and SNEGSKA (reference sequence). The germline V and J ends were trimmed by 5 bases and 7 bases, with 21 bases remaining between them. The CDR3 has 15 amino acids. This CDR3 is CSAWTTFPWTNEQFF. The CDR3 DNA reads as TGCAGTGCTTGGACCACCTTTCCATGGACAAATGAGCAGTTCTTC.

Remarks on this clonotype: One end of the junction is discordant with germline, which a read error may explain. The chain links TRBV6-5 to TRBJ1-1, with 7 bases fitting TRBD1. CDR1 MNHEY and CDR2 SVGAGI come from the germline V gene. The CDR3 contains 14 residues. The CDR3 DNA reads TGTGCCAGCAGTTACGGACAGGTGAATACTGAAGCTTTCTTT. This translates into CASSYGQVNTEAFF.

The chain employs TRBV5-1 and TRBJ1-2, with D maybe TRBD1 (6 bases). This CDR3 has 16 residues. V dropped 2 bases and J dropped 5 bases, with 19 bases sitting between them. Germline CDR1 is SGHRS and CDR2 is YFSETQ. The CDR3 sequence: CASSLRGAGTPYGYTF. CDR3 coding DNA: TGCGCCAGCAGCTTAAGGGGGGCGGGCACCCCGTATGGCTACACCTTC.

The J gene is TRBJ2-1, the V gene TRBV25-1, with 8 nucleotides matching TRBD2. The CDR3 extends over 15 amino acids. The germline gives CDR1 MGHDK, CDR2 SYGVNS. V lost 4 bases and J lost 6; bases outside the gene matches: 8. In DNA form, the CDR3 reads TGTGCCAGCAGTGCGTCCCGGACTAGCCGCAATGAGCAGTTCTTC. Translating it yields CASSASRTSRNEQFF.

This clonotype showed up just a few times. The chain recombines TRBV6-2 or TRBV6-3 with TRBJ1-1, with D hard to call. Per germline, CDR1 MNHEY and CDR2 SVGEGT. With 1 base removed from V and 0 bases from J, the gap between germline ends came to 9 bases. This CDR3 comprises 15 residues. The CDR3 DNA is TGTGCCAGCAGTTACTATCGGAACATGAACACTGAAGCTTTCTTT. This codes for CASSYYRNMNTEAFF.

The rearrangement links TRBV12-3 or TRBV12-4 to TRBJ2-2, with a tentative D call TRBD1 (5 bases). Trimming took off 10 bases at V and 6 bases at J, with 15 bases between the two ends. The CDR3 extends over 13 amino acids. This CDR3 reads CATVWGPAGELFF. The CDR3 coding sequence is TGTGCCACCGTCTGGGGCCCGGCCGGGGAGCTGTTTTTT.

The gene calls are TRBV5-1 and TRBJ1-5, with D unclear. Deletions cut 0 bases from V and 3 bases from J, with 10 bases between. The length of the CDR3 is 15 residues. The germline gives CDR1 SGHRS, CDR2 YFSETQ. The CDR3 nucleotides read TGCGCCAGCAGCTTGGCCGGGCGGATCAATCAGCCCCAGCATTTT. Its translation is CASSLAGRINQPQHF.

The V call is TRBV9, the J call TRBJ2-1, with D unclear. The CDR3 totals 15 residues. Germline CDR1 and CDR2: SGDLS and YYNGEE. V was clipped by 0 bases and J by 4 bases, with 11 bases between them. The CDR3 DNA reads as TGTGCCAGCAGCGTAGCTGGGATCTCATACAATGAGCAGTTCTTC. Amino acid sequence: CASSVAGISYNEQFF.

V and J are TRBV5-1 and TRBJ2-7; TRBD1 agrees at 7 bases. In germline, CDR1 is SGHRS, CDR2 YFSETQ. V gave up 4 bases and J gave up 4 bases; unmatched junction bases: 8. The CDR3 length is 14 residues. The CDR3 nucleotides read TGCGCCAGCAGCCTAGGGGACAGTCGGTACGAGCAGTACGTC. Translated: CASSLGDSRYEQYV.